This T cell receptor beta chain was recovered during a study of tissue T cells after allogeneic stem cell transplantation. Study conclusions and caveats: Across patients, clones rarely overlapped, yet motif clusters were shared tissue-specifically.

Data came from immunoSEQ multiplex PCR; TCRdb stores just in-frame clones and leaves some out. The sample has some 6,000 clones; roughly two fifths are singletons. The V and J ends lost 4 bases and 0 bases respectively, with 7 bases between them. Germline CDR1 reads KGHPV; CDR2 reads FQNQEV (reference sequence). The length of the CDR3 is 14 residues. Time point reported: mouse harvest day 7 after allogeneic transplant. The graft held 10^6 splenic CD5+ T cells and 10^7 T-cell-depleted bone marrow cells. Tissues came from B6→BALB/c major-mismatch GVHD mice at day 7 or 14. A word on this clone: Its antigen is still unknown. Gene names follow the mouse nomenclature. The CDR3 is cut off 1 residue early in the read; its end comes from the germline J gene.

The gene calls are TRBV26 and TRBJ1-3; D is unclear. The clonotype originates from a female BALB/c mouse given C57BL/6 T cells with graft-versus-host disease after an allogeneic hematopoietic cell transplant. Sequencing was done on a sample of skin. CDR3 sequence reads: CASSQWDSGNTLYF. The CDR3 DNA, read in part, is TGTGCCAGCAGTCAATGGGATTCTGGAAATACGCTCTAT.